The entry below describes one TCR beta chain. What it binds is unknown. The CDR3 is made up of 15 amino acids. CDR1 SGDLS and CDR2 YYNGEE come from the germline V gene. Trimming left V 0 bases short and J 4 bases short, with 13 bases between. The sample belongs to a study of T-cell memory formation after mild COVID-19. Findings and limits, study-wide: The main location of contracting CD4+ clones was CM and EM, and that of contracting CD8+ clones was EMRA.

TCRdb re-analysed the 5' RACE reads in MiXCR, keeping a single row per CDR3 protein. The data contain 500,000 to 650,000 distinct CDR3 sequences, roughly 21% of them singletons. This chain connects TRBV9 to TRBJ1-2; D possibly corresponds to TRBD1 (6 bases). The clonotype was recovered from an adult woman who had mild COVID-19 (a few samples of this study predate the infection). Cell type and time point are not known. The sample comprised PBMCs or a T cell subset sorted from them (not recorded which). In DNA form, the CDR3 reads TGTGCCAGCAGCGTAGGAGGTACAGGGTTCTATGGCTACACCTTC. It translates to CASSVGGTGFYGYTF.